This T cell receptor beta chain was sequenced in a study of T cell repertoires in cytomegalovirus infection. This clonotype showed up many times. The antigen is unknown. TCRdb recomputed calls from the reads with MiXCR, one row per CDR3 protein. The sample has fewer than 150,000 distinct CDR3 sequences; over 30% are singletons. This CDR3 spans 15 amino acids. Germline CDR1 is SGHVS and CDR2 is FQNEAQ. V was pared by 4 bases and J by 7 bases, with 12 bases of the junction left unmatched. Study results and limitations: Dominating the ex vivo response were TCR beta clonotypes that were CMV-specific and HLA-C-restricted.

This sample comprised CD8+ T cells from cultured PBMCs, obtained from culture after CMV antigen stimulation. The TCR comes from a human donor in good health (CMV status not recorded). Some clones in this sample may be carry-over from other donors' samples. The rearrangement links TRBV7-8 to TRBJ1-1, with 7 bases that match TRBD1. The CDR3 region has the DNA TGTGCCAGCAGCTCCTTATCAACAGGGGATCTTGAAGCTTTCTTT. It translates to CASSSLSTGDLEAFF.